The rows below give T cell receptor beta chains drawn from one sample of a study of T cells in Graves' hyperthyroidism and ophthalmopathy. TCRdb independently ran MiXCR on the multiplex PCR reads; one entry per CDR3 protein. The table records roughly 110,000 distinct CDR3 sequences, approximately 16% of them present only once. Sequencing was done on a sample of blood. These receptors were collected from a woman aged 50 to 65 with Graves' hyperthyroidism. Each CDR3 is given with its conserved first and last residue. D genes are given only for firm matches. A row's size may be missing; if present it is once, few, many or a size class.

j_call clone_size v_call d_call cdr3_nt cdr3_aa
TRBJ2-4 few TRBV5-4 TRBD1 TGTGCCAGCAGCACCCAGACAGGGAATCAAAACATTCAGTACTTC CASSTQTGNQNIQYF
TRBJ1-2 many TRBV12-3/TRBV12-4 . TGTGCCAGCAGTTTTGGAGGGAATGGCTATGGCTACACCTTC CASSFGGNGYGYTF
TRBJ2-7 few TRBV7-9 TRBD2 TGTGCCAGCAGCCTCCCGGGCGGGGGCGAGCAGTACTTC CASSLPGGGEQYF
TRBJ2-7 . TRBV7-9 TRBD1 TGTGCCAGCAGTCCTCCGGGACAGGGTGGCGAGCAGTACTTC CASSPPGQGGEQYF
TRBJ1-1 . TRBV20-1 TRBD1 TGCAGGGGTTCCGACAGGGGTTTGAACACTGAAGCTTTCTTT CRGSDRGLNTEAFF
TRBJ1-5 many TRBV19 . TGTGCCAGTAGTAAGACCTGGAATCAGCCCCAGCATTTT CASSKTWNQPQHF
TRBJ2-3 . TRBV12-3/TRBV12-4 . TGTGCCAGCCGCGAGGGGCCCTCAGATACGCAGTATTTT CASREGPSDTQYF
TRBJ2-5 many TRBV3-1 TRBD1 TGTGCCAGTCAGGACAGGGGAAGCGAGACCCAGTACTTC CASQDRGSETQYF
TRBJ1-1 few TRBV29-1 . TGCAGCTTTGCGCGGGACACTGAAGCTTTCTTT CSFARDTEAFF
TRBJ2-5 many TRBV5-1 . TGCGCCAGCAGCTTGGAGGGAGGGGGCACGGAGACCCAGTACTTC CASSLEGGGTETQYF
TRBJ2-1 many TRBV5-1 TRBD1 TGCGCCAGCAGCATACGGACAGGTCTGAATGAGCAGTTCTTC CASSIRTGLNEQFF